This passage covers 19 T cell receptor beta chains from one sample sequenced in a study of OX40 agonist ivuxolimab in advanced cancers. The protocol was immunoSEQ multiplex PCR, while the TCRdb copy is restricted to in-frame clones and leaves out a portion. The sample has more than 50,000 clones, about four fifths seen once. The sample consisted of CD4+ or CD8+ T cells sorted from blood, taken in a trial of the OX40 agonist ivuxolimab. The receptors were sampled from an adult with an advanced solid tumor such as melanoma, head and neck, liver or kidney cancer.

The V and J genes are TRBV11-2 and TRBJ2-5; D unresolved. In germline, CDR1 is SGHAT, CDR2 FQNNGV. This CDR3 has 15 amino acids. Between the trimmed V and J ends, which lost 0 bases and 4 bases, there was a span of 12 bases. The CDR3 coding sequence is TGTGCCAGCAGCTTAGATCTGATTAGCCCAGAGACCCAGTACTTC. Amino acid sequence: CASSLDLISPETQYF. Combining the CDR3 with reference TRBV11-2 and TRBJ2-5 gives the whole variable domain EAGVAQSPRYKIIEKRQSVAFWCNPISGHATLYWYQQILGQGPKLLIQFQNNGVVDDSQLPKDRFSAERLKGVDSTLKIQPAKLEDSAVYLCASSLDLISPETQYFGPGTRLLVL.

As DNA, the CDR3 is TGTGCCAGCAGCTCGGGACCACGGGGGGAAAAACTGTTTTTT. This encodes CASSSGPRGEKLFF. V is TRBV6-5 and J is TRBJ1-4, with a tentative D call TRBD1 (5 bases). The ends were cut back, 6 bases at V and 8 bases at J, with 16 bases in the middle. Per germline, CDR1 MNHEY and CDR2 SVGAGI. The CDR3 extends over 14 amino acids.

This sequence joins TRBV29-1 and TRBJ2-5; 7 bases line up with TRBD2. The J segment lost 4 bases and the V segment lost 7 bases, leaving 6 bases of the junction unmatched. The CDR3 contains 12 residues. The germline V gene encodes CDR1 SQVTM and CDR2 ANQGSEA. The CDR3 reads CSARGVLETQYF. Here the CDR3 DNA reads TGCAGCGCCCGGGGGGTCCTAGAGACCCAGTACTTC.

This clone has a count of ten or more. This sequence joins TRBV19 and TRBJ2-1; D unclear. From germline, CDR1 is LNHDA and CDR2 SQIVND (reference sequence). Trimming took off 5 bases at V and 4 bases at J, with 3 bases between the two ends. This CDR3 is 11 amino acids long. DNA of the CDR3: TGTGCCAGTAGTTTATACAATGAGCAGTTCTTC. Amino acid sequence: CASSLYNEQFF.

The chain uses TRBV7-9 and TRBJ2-5; the D is unclear. The CDR3 covers 11 residues. Trimming left V 2 bases short and J 3 bases short, with 1 base between. Germline V gene sequence: CDR1 SEHNR, CDR2 FQNEAQ (reference sequence). CDR3: CASSLKETQYF. The CDR3 nucleotides read TGTGCCAGCAGCTTAAAAGAGACCCAGTACTTC.

The CDR3 sequence: CAWNQGADTQYF. The CDR3 nucleotides are TGTGCCTGGAATCAGGGGGCGGATACGCAGTATTTT. The chain carries TRBV30 and TRBJ2-3, with TRBD1 identical over 8 bases. The CDR3 extends over 12 amino acids. Germline loops: CDR1 GTSNPN, CDR2 SVGIG (reference sequence). The trim removed 4 bases at V and 6 bases at J, leaving 3 bases unmatched.

CDR3 DNA sequence: TGTGCCAGCACGGGATCAACTGAAGCTTTCTTT. Translated, it gives CASTGSTEAFF. The chain employs TRBV6-5 and TRBJ1-1; no reliable D call. The V gene's germline CDR1 is MNHEY and CDR2 SVGAGI. The CDR3 is 11 amino acids. V lost 7 bases, J lost 5 bases, and 8 bases lay in between.

The chain is built from TRBV29-1 and TRBJ1-5; D is undetermined. Germline V gene sequence: CDR1 SQVTM, CDR2 ANQGSEA. V gave up 3 bases and J gave up 4 bases, with 19 bases separating them. The CDR3 length is 16 residues. CDR3 sequence reads: CSVDVRCQRINQPQHF. Written as DNA, the CDR3 is TGCAGCGTTGATGTGCGGTGTCAGAGGATAAATCAGCCCCAGCATTTT.

This clone occurred once. The V and J genes are TRBV19 and TRBJ2-5, with D possibly TRBD2 on 6 matching bases. Germline CDR1 LNHDA, CDR2 SQIVND (reference sequence). The CDR3 is 13 amino acids. Deletions cut 5 bases from V and 11 bases from J, with 18 bases between. CDR3 in DNA: TGTGCCAGTAGTCAGGAGTTTGATCGGGAGCAGTACTTC. Translated, it gives CASSQEFDREQYF.

This clone appeared once. V gene TRBV5-4 combines with J gene TRBJ2-5, with 7 bases aligning to TRBD1. The germline V gene encodes CDR1 SGHNT and CDR2 YYREEE (reference sequence). This CDR3 comprises 12 residues. J lost 5 bases, V lost 4 bases, and 2 bases had no gene match. CDR3 sequence (DNA): TGTGCCAGCAGCCTGGACAGGGAGACCCAGTACTTC. Protein: CASSLDRETQYF.

This clone was detected only a few times. The chain has TRBV5-8 and TRBJ1-5; no reliable D call. The CDR3 loop spans 15 amino acids. Germline values: CDR1 SGHTS, CDR2 YDEGEE. V lost 2 bases to trimming and J lost 3 bases, with 12 bases between them. The CDR3 sequence: CASSFEGSSNQPQHF. In DNA form, the CDR3 reads TGTGCCAGCAGCTTCGAAGGGAGCTCCAATCAGCCCCAGCATTTT.

In its sample, this clone was seen once. V and J are TRBV11-3 and TRBJ2-1; TRBD1 is a possible D gene (6 bases). CDR3 length: 14 residues. Between the trimmed V and J ends, which lost 1 base and 8 bases, there was a span of 12 bases. Germline CDR1 and CDR2: SGHNT and YENEEA. The CDR3 DNA reads as TGTGCCAGCAGCTTAGGAGCGGACAGCTATGAGCAGTTCTTC. This gives the protein CASSLGADSYEQFF.

The chain carries TRBV7-2 and TRBJ2-1, with 7 nucleotides matching TRBD1. V was pared by 5 bases and J by 3 bases, with 10 bases of the junction left unmatched. Germline CDR1 and CDR2: SGHTA and FQGNSA. The CDR3 is made up of 16 amino acids. The CDR3 loop is CASSVDSGTDYNEQFF. The CDR3 DNA sequence: TGTGCCAGCAGCGTAGACTCCGGGACAGACTACAATGAGCAGTTCTTC.

This clone has just a few counts. V is TRBV28 and J is TRBJ1-1; D call uncertain. With 4 bases removed from V and 11 bases from J, the gap between germline ends came to 14 bases. Germline V lookup: CDR1 MDHEN, CDR2 SYDVKM. The CDR3 has 12 residues. For the CDR3, the DNA is TGTGCCAGCAGTTCACCTCTGTTTGAGGCTTTCTTT. Translation gives CASSSPLFEAFF.

The CDR3 region is CASSTPRGGVETEAFF. DNA of the CDR3: TGTGCCAGCAGCACTCCTCGTGGGGGCGTCGAGACTGAAGCTTTCTTT. The chain is built from TRBV5-5 and TRBJ1-1, with D tentatively TRBD1 (6 bases). V gave up 4 bases and J gave up 5 bases, with 21 bases separating them. Germline values: CDR1 SGHKS, CDR2 YYEKEE (reference sequence). This CDR3 is built from 16 residues.

The chain recombines TRBV28 with TRBJ2-7; 14 bases fit TRBD2. Germline loops: CDR1 MDHEN, CDR2 SYDVKM. This CDR3 spans 13 amino acids. This CDR3 reads CASSLSGLAGVPV. DNA for the CDR3: TGTGCCAGCAGTTTATCGGGACTAGCGGGAGTACCCGTC.

This rearrangement joins TRBV15 to TRBJ1-4, with a possible D match to TRBD1 (5 bases). The germline V and J ends were trimmed by 3 bases and 0 bases, with 8 bases remaining between them. The CDR3 runs 15 residues. Looked up from germline, CDR1 is LNHNV and CDR2 is YYDKDF (reference sequence). The CDR3 DNA is TGTGCCACCAGCAGGGACACCTCAACTAATGAAAAACTGTTTTTT. Residues: CATSRDTSTNEKLFF.

The V and J genes are TRBV19 and TRBJ1-2; D uncertain. Germline CDR1 reads LNHDA; CDR2 reads SQIVND (reference sequence). The CDR3 is made up of 13 amino acids. The V gene lost 11 bases and the J gene lost 2 bases, with 15 bases spanning the gap. The CDR3 reads CAASLGINYGYTF. For the CDR3, the DNA is TGTGCCGCGAGCTTGGGCATCAACTATGGCTACACCTTC. Using reference TRBV19 and TRBJ1-2 for the parts outside the CDR3, the full variable domain is DGGITQSPKYLFRKEGQNVTLSCEQNLNHDAMYWYRQDPGQGLRLIYYSQIVNDFQKGDIAEGYSVSREKKESFPLTVTSAQKNPTAFYLCAASLGINYGYTFGSGTRLTVV.

This chain joins TRBV5-5 and TRBJ1-2; tentative D call: TRBD1 (6 bases). The CDR3 loop spans 16 amino acids. The V end was cut by 4 bases, the J end by 5 bases, with 21 bases between. Germline V gene lookup returns CDR1 SGHKS and CDR2 YYEKEE (reference sequence). The CDR3 coding sequence is TGTGCCAGCAGCCTGACGATGGGGGGCAGGACGTATGGCTACACCTTC. Translated, it gives CASSLTMGGRTYGYTF.